These 27 T cell receptor beta chains originate from one sample sequenced in a study of blood T cell repertoires in COVID-19. The assay was immunoSEQ multiplex PCR, and TCRdb's table has in-frame clones only and misses some. The sample lists 350,000 to 400,000 clones, roughly 89% occurring once. Material for sequencing was peripheral blood. The receptors here all came from a man between 18 and 29 years old with active or convalescent COVID-19.

The chain recombines TRBV4-1 with TRBJ1-4; D perhaps matches TRBD1 (5 bases). This CDR3 is built from 16 residues. The germline V gene has CDR1 MGHRA and CDR2 YSYEKL. Deletions cut 0 bases from V and 13 bases from J, with 21 bases between. The CDR3 region is CASSQDQSDLGARLFF. CDR3 in DNA: TGCGCCAGCAGCCAAGACCAATCGGACCTAGGGGCTCGACTGTTTTTT.

This chain joins TRBV7-3 and TRBJ2-1, with 7 bases lining up with TRBD2. Germline lookup yields CDR1 SGHTA and CDR2 FQGTGA. CDR3 length: 13 residues. Trimming took 10 bases from V and 2 from J; bases not matched to a gene: 5. CDR3 nucleotides: TGTGCCACCCGGGGAGGGGCCTACAATGAGCAGTTCTTC. Protein sequence: CATRGGAYNEQFF.

V and J are TRBV11-1 and TRBJ2-2, with TRBD1 identical over 8 bases. Germline values: CDR1 SGHAT, CDR2 FQDESV (reference sequence). The CDR3 has 14 residues. The junction had 8 bases not matched to a gene; V was cut back by 6 bases and J by 8 bases. The CDR3 DNA follows: TGTGCCAGCAGACCGGACAGGGCGGTAGGGGAGCTGTTTTTT. This translates into CASRPDRAVGELFF. The full variable domain, with the rest looked up from reference TRBV11-1 and TRBJ2-2, is EAEVAQSPRYKITEKSQAVAFWCDPISGHATLYWYRQILGQGPELLVQFQDESVVDDSQLPKDRFSAERLKGVDSTLKIQPAELGDSAMYLCASRPDRAVGELFFGEGSRLTVL.

The CDR3: CASSPASGAYNEQFF. As DNA, the CDR3 is TGTGCCAGCAGCCCAGCTAGCGGGGCTTACAATGAGCAGTTCTTC. This rearrangement joins TRBV27 to TRBJ2-1, with TRBD2 identical over 9 bases. Looked up from germline, CDR1 is MNHEY and CDR2 is SMNVEV (reference sequence). The ends lost 6 bases at V and 4 bases at J; junction bases unmatched: 7. The CDR3 is 15 residues long.

V usage is TRBV2 and J usage is TRBJ2-1; 9 bases align to TRBD1. Germline-derived CDR1 and CDR2 are SNHLY and FYNNEI. With 5 bases clipped from V and 7 bases from J, the junction kept 15 bases outside the gene matches. This CDR3 has 17 amino acids. DNA for the CDR3: TGTGCCAGCAGTTTAATTACCACAGGGGGCCGCATGAATGAGCAGTTCTTC. Translating it yields CASSLITTGGRMNEQFF.

The chain joins TRBV21-1 to TRBJ2-5; TRBD1, as called in the table, went unchecked against the DNA. TRBV21-1 is a known pseudogene. This CDR3 has 18 residues. CDR3 protein: CASSKGDERTGRQETQYF. The CDR3 DNA reads TGTGCCAGCAGCAAAGGTGACGAACGGACAGGGCGCCAAGAGACCCAGTACTTC.

The chain links TRBV25-1 to TRBJ2-2; TRBD1 agrees at 7 bases. Trimming at V came to 2 bases and at J to 3 bases, leaving 9 bases not matched to a gene. The germline V gene encodes CDR1 MGHDK and CDR2 SYGVNS. This CDR3 is 17 amino acids long. This CDR3 is CASSEHSRDSDTGELFF. CDR3 DNA: TGTGCCAGCAGTGAACATAGCAGGGACAGCGACACCGGGGAGCTGTTTTTT. The complete variable domain, with remaining parts taken from reference TRBV25-1 and TRBJ2-2, reads EADIYQTPRYLVIGTGKKITLECSQTMGHDKMYWYQQDPGMELHLIHYSYGVNSTEKGDLSSESTVSRIRTEHFPLTLESARPSHTSQYLCASSEHSRDSDTGELFFGEGSRLTVL.

This clone was recorded a few times. The chain employs TRBV6-2 or TRBV6-3 and TRBJ1-2; D ambiguous. The CDR3 covers 11 residues. CDR1 is MNHEY and CDR2 is SVGEGT in the germline V gene. V shed 5 bases and J shed 8 bases, with 9 bases lying between them. CDR3 nucleotides: TGTGCCAGCAGTCAGAATTTCGGCTACACCTTC. Translation gives CASSQNFGYTF.

J is TRBJ2-3 and V is TRBV5-1; D is unclear. Trimming removed 0 bases from V and 3 bases from J, with 8 bases in between. Per germline, CDR1 SGHRS and CDR2 YFSETQ. The CDR3 sequence is 14 residues long. The chain's CDR3 is CASSLARRTDTQYF. CDR3 nucleotide sequence: TGCGCCAGCAGCTTGGCTAGAAGAACAGATACGCAGTATTTT.

The J gene is TRBJ1-2, the V gene TRBV19; D unclear. The CDR3 is 14 residues long. From germline, CDR1 is LNHDA and CDR2 SQIVND (reference sequence). V was clipped by 4 bases and J by 7 bases, with 16 bases between them. CDR3 DNA: TGTGCCAGTAGTAACGGGAGAGGACTAGGTGGCTACACCTTC. Its translation: CASSNGRGLGGYTF.

The J gene is TRBJ1-2, the V gene TRBV28; no clear D gene. Looked up from germline, CDR1 is MDHEN and CDR2 is SYDVKM. This CDR3 is built from 14 residues. V lost 2 bases, J lost 4 bases, and 11 bases lay in between. The CDR3 is CASSLETLIYGYTF. For the CDR3, the DNA is TGTGCCAGCAGTTTAGAAACTCTCATCTATGGCTACACCTTC.

As concerns this clone: One end of the junction varies from germline; a read error may be responsible. The chain employs TRBV24-1 and TRBJ2-5; D perhaps matches TRBD2 (6 bases). Germline V gene lookup returns CDR1 KGHDR and CDR2 SFDVKD. This CDR3 is 12 amino acids long. In DNA, the CDR3 is TGTGCCACCAGTGAGACCGGGGGACGGATAGACTTC. Protein: CATSETGGRIDF.

This rearrangement joins TRBV28 to TRBJ2-5, with 11 bases fitting TRBD2. The CDR3 has 20 residues. The germline V gene encodes CDR1 MDHEN and CDR2 SYDVKM. V lost 3 bases to trimming and J lost 1 base; unmatched junction nucleotides: 16. This CDR3 is CASSFPLVPVAGGPQETQYF. For the CDR3, the DNA is TGTGCCAGCAGTTTCCCCCTTGTCCCTGTAGCGGGGGGGCCCCAAGAGACCCAGTACTTC.

The V call is TRBV27, the J call TRBJ1-6; perhaps TRBD1 as D (6 bases). The CDR3 is made up of 14 amino acids. Germline CDR1 reads MNHEY; CDR2 reads SMNVEV (reference sequence). The V end was cut by 3 bases, the J end by 7 bases, with 10 bases between. Written as DNA, the CDR3 is TGTGCCAGCAGTTTTACAGGGTGGAATTCACCCCTCCACTTT. Its protein is CASSFTGWNSPLHF.

The table lists this clone with a count of one. The chain combines TRBV9 with TRBJ2-1; 7 bases are a match to TRBD2. CDR1 is SGDLS and CDR2 is YYNGEE in the germline V gene. The CDR3 has 14 amino acids. Trimming cost V 4 bases and J 10 bases; bases outside gene matches: 11. CDR3 region: CASSPLWEGDEQFF. The CDR3 bases are TGTGCCAGCAGCCCCCTCTGGGAGGGCGACGAGCAGTTCTTC.

V is TRBV28 and J is TRBJ2-7, with D uncertain. Germline V CDR1 and CDR2: MDHEN, SYDVKM. V dropped 1 base and J dropped 5 bases, with 3 bases sitting between them. The CDR3 is 11 residues long. The DNA for the CDR3 is TGTGCCAGCAGTTTATTCGACGAGCAGTACTTC. Its protein is CASSLFDEQYF. The full variable domain, with the rest looked up from reference TRBV28 and TRBJ2-7, is DVKVTQSSRYLVKRTGEKVFLECVQDMDHENMFWYRQDPGLGLRLIYFSYDVKMKEKGDIPEGYSVSREKKERFSLILESASTNQTSMYLCASSLFDEQYFGPGTRLTVT.

The rearrangement uses TRBV10-3 and TRBJ2-3; D not resolved. V lost 4 bases to trimming and J lost 6 bases, with 8 bases between them. The CDR3 sequence is 12 residues long. In germline, CDR1 is ENHRY, CDR2 SYGVKD. The CDR3 DNA sequence: TGTGCCATCAGTGTAAAAGCCGATACGCAGTATTTT. It codes for CAISVKADTQYF.

The chain joins TRBV2 to TRBJ1-4; D unresolved. V gave up 6 bases and J gave up 7 bases, with 15 bases separating them. Germline V gene lookup returns CDR1 SNHLY and CDR2 FYNNEI. This CDR3 region has 14 residues. The CDR3 loop reads CASRTSGISEKLFF. In DNA form, the CDR3 reads TGTGCCAGCAGAACGTCGGGTATAAGTGAAAAACTGTTTTTT.

The CDR3 spells CASSTRQGAGNTIYF. The CDR3 region has the DNA TGTGCCAGCAGCACCCGACAGGGGGCAGGAAACACCATATATTTT. The rearrangement links TRBV7-9 to TRBJ1-3; 10 bases are shared with TRBD1. Germline values: CDR1 SEHNR, CDR2 FQNEAQ (reference sequence). V dropped 5 bases and J dropped 4; count of bases not matched to a gene: 5. The CDR3 is 15 residues long.

This clone came up once. The rearrangement uses TRBV19 and TRBJ1-2; D uncertain. The ends were cut back, 3 bases at V and 3 bases at J, with 8 bases in the middle. This CDR3 spans 13 amino acids. In germline, CDR1 is LNHDA, CDR2 SQIVND (reference sequence). In DNA, the CDR3 is TGTGCCAGTAGTATGCGACAATACTATGGCTACACCTTC. Protein sequence: CASSMRQYYGYTF.

For the CDR3, the DNA is TGTGCCACCAGTAACTATTTAGGCGAGCAGTACTTC. Protein product: CATSNYLGEQYF. V gene TRBV24-1 combines with J gene TRBJ2-7, with D unclear. Germline lookup yields CDR1 KGHDR and CDR2 SFDVKD. Between the trimmed V and J ends, which lost 6 bases and 6 bases, there was a span of 11 bases. There are 12 residues in the CDR3.

This clone has only a few counts. The chain couples TRBV27 to TRBJ2-3; TRBD2 matches at 9 bases. This CDR3 is built from 15 residues. Germline V gene sequence: CDR1 MNHEY, CDR2 SMNVEV (reference sequence). Losses at the gene ends were 2 bases for V and 6 bases for J; bases not matched to a gene: 6. CDR3 in DNA: TGTGCCAGCAGTTTACTAGCGGGGTATCAGGATACGCAGTATTTT. Translated: CASSLLAGYQDTQYF.

This clone was counted a few times. The chain combines TRBV9 with TRBJ2-3, with D tentatively TRBD2 (6 bases). Germline V gives CDR1 SGDLS, CDR2 YYNGEE. The CDR3 loop spans 14 amino acids. Trimming stripped 4 bases from V and 1 base from J, with 10 bases between. In DNA form, the CDR3 reads TGTGCCAGCAGCATCTCTAGCGGCACAGATACGCAGTATTTT. This translates into CASSISSGTDTQYF.

The CDR3 is CASSFRQNPSPLHF. DNA of the CDR3: TGTGCCAGCAGCTTTCGACAGAACCCCTCACCCCTCCACTTT. The chain links TRBV6-5 to TRBJ1-6; D is perhaps TRBD1 (5 bases). The CDR3 is 14 residues long. Per the germline V gene, CDR1 is MNHEY and CDR2 is SVGAGI. The V gene lost 6 bases and the J gene lost 10 bases, with 16 bases spanning the gap.

The J gene is TRBJ1-3, the V gene TRBV14; the match to TRBD1 covers 11 bases. With V trimmed by 2 bases and J by 7 bases, 16 bases remained unmatched. This CDR3 region has 19 residues. Germline V gives CDR1 SGHDN, CDR2 FVKESK. CDR3 sequence: CASSQFRTGGLSPWNTIYF. CDR3 DNA sequence: TGTGCCAGCAGCCAATTCCGGACAGGGGGCCTGTCCCCCTGGAACACCATATATTTT.

The rearrangement uses TRBV2 and TRBJ1-1; D is ambiguous. Germline V lookup: CDR1 SNHLY, CDR2 FYNNEI. The CDR3 length is 13 residues. The V and J ends lost 4 bases and 1 base respectively, with 7 bases between them. CDR3 sequence reads: CASSAPPNTEAFF. CDR3 coding DNA: TGTGCCAGCAGTGCCCCTCCGAACACTGAAGCTTTCTTT. The whole variable domain, filled in from reference TRBV2 and TRBJ1-1, reads EPEVTQTPSHQVTQMGQEVILRCVPISNHLYFYWYRQILGQKVEFLVSFYNNEISEKSEIFDDQFSVERPDGSNFTLKIRSTKLEDSAMYFCASSAPPNTEAFFGQGTRLTVV.

The chain combines TRBV7-2 with TRBJ2-1; 8 positions agree with TRBD2. CDR1 SGHTA and CDR2 FQGNSA come from the germline V gene. The CDR3 contains 15 residues. Trimming at V came to 5 bases and at J to 0 bases, leaving 3 bases not matched to a gene. The CDR3 sequence is CASSDSGGSYNEQFF. As DNA, the CDR3 is TGTGCCAGCAGCGACAGCGGGGGCTCCTACAATGAGCAGTTCTTC.